Listed below are T cell receptor beta chains from one sample, sequenced in a study of blood T cell repertoires in COVID-19. The repertoire was sequenced with immunoSEQ multiplex PCR; TCRdb's copy has only in-frame clones and lacks some. The table lists more than 200,000 clones, 80% to 95% of them singletons. Specimen: PBMCs or T cells enriched from blood (not recorded which). These receptors were obtained from a young woman who had recovered from COVID-19. CDR3s include the opening cysteine and the closing phenylalanine or tryptophan. The D gene is left open where the match is weak. The size field is filled for only some rows; it gives once, few, many or a size class.

D gene,clone size,J gene,V gene,CDR3 DNA,CDR3 protein
NA,few,TRBJ1-2,TRBV7-9,TGTGCCAGCAGCTTAGAGGTTGCAGGTCCCGATGGCTACACCTTC,CASSLEVAGPDGYTF
TRBD1,NA,TRBJ2-7,TRBV7-6,TGTGCCAGCAGCTCCGACCGGACAGGGAACTACGAGCAGTACTTC,CASSSDRTGNYEQYF
TRBD2,NA,TRBJ2-7,TRBV11-3,TGTGCCAGCAGCTTGCAAGGAGTCCTAGCGGGGAACGAGCAGTACTTC,CASSLQGVLAGNEQYF
TRBD1,NA,TRBJ2-7,TRBV13,TGTGCCAGCAGCGACACCGGGACAGCCTCCTACGAGCAGTACTTC,CASSDTGTASYEQYF
NA,NA,TRBJ1-1,TRBV5-1,TGCGCCAGCAGCATCGAGAGGAACACTGAAGCTTTCTTT,CASSIERNTEAFF
TRBD1,NA,TRBJ2-1,TRBV15,TGTGCCACCAGCAGAAATCGGGACAGTGGGTACAATGAGCAGTTCTTC,CATSRNRDSGYNEQFF
TRBD2,NA,TRBJ2-1,TRBV7-2,TGTGCCAGCAGCGACGGAACGGGGGGGCTAAATGAGCAGTTCTTC,CASSDGTGGLNEQFF
NA,NA,TRBJ1-1,TRBV9,TGTGCCAGCAGCGTTCAACAGCAGAACACTGAAGCTTTCTTT,CASSVQQQNTEAFF
TRBD2,NA,TRBJ2-5,TRBV4-2,TGTGCCAGCAGCCAAGATCGGGGAAGGACTAGCGGGGGTCCGAAGACCCAGTACTTC,CASSQDRGRTSGGPKTQYF
NA,NA,TRBJ2-1,TRBV7-3,TGTGCCAGCAGCGAAACCCGGGAGAAAAATGAGCAGTTCTTC,CASSETREKNEQFF
NA,NA,TRBJ1-2,TRBV7-2,TGTGCCAGCAGCCCTCGCAGGCCGTATGGCTACACCTTC,CASSPRRPYGYTF
TRBD1,NA,TRBJ1-2,TRBV18,TGTGCCAGCTCACCCCAAGACAGGGAGGCCACCTTC,CASSPQDREATF
TRBD2,few,TRBJ2-5,TRBV5-1,TGCGCCAGCAGCAAAGGACTAGCGGGGGCCCTCCAAGAGACCCAGTACTTC,CASSKGLAGALQETQYF
TRBD1,NA,TRBJ1-3,TRBV7-2,TGTGCCAGCAGCGGACAGGGGTACTCTGGAAACACCATATATTTT,CASSGQGYSGNTIYF
NA,NA,TRBJ2-7,TRBV5-6,TGTGCCAGCAGCTTTGCACAGGGCTCACCCCCCGAGCAGTACTTC,CASSFAQGSPPEQYF
NA,NA,TRBJ2-2,TRBV24-1,TGTGCCACCAGGGGGACTTACGGGGAGCTGTTTTTT,CATRGTYGELFF
NA,NA,TRBJ2-7,TRBV5-1,TGCGCCAGCAGCTTTCAGGGCGTGACCTACGAGCAGTACTTC,CASSFQGVTYEQYF
NA,NA,TRBJ2-3,TRBV7-6,TGTGCCAGCAGCTTAGCGCGGGGAGATACGCAGTATTTT,CASSLARGDTQYF
NA,NA,TRBJ1-6,TRBV5-3,TGTGCCAGAAGCCGCACACCCAGTCCCCCTTGCGGTTCACCCCTCCACTTT,CARSRTPSPPCGSPLHF
NA,NA,TRBJ1-1,TRBV6-5,TGTGCCAGCAGCCTCGGTTTAAACACTGAAGCTTTCTTT,CASSLGLNTEAFF
TRBD2,NA,TRBJ2-3,TRBV11-3,TGTGCCCGTTTTTCGCGGGAGCCCACAGATACGCAGTATTTT,CARFSREPTDTQYF
NA,NA,TRBJ1-5,TRBV19,TGTGCCAGTAATTCGTATAGCAATCAGCCCCAGCATTTT,CASNSYSNQPQHF
TRBD1,NA,TRBJ2-1,TRBV11-2,TGTGCCAGCAGCTCCCGACAGGGTACCTACAATGAGCAGTTCTTC,CASSSRQGTYNEQFF
TRBD1,few,TRBJ1-1,TRBV11-2,TGTGCCAGCAGCTTAGGGACAGGGGAGGACACTGAAGCTTTCTTT,CASSLGTGEDTEAFF
TRBD1,NA,TRBJ1-2,TRBV2,TGTGCCAGCAGTTATGGACAGGTTTCCGAAAGCGGCTACACCTTC,CASSYGQVSESGYTF
TRBD1,NA,TRBJ2-4,TRBV19,TGTGCCTCCCAGGCACAGGGGGCGGCCAAAAACATTCAGTACTTC,CASQAQGAAKNIQYF
TRBD1,NA,TRBJ1-6,TRBV11-3,TGTGCCAGCAGCACCGACAGGGTCTATAATTCACCCCTCCACTTT,CASSTDRVYNSPLHF
TRBD1,NA,TRBJ2-1,TRBV9,TGTGCCAGCAGCGTTTCGGGACAGGGATTTCGGGAGGCTTCCTACAATGAGCAGTTCTTC,CASSVSGQGFREASYNEQFF
NA,few,TRBJ2-1,TRBV6-2/TRBV6-3,TGTGCCAGCAGTTACCGGACTACTGCCCCCTACAATGAGCAGTTCTTC,CASSYRTTAPYNEQFF
NA,NA,TRBJ1-2,TRBV3-1/TRBV3-2,TGTGCCAGCAGCCTCGGAGGGGCCTACTATGGCTACACCTTC,CASSLGGAYYGYTF
NA,NA,TRBJ1-1,TRBV5-5,TGTGCCAGCAGCGTGGGAGACGGGAGGCCTGAAGCTTTCTTT,CASSVGDGRPEAFF
NA,NA,TRBJ2-7,TRBV5-1,TGCGCCAGCGGCTCAGAAAGCTACGAGCAGTACTTC,CASGSESYEQYF
TRBD1,NA,TRBJ1-5,TRBV10-3,TGTGCCATCAGTACTCAGGGGGACCAGCCCCAGCATTTT,CAISTQGDQPQHF
NA,NA,TRBJ1-1,TRBV18,TGTGCCAGCTCGGGCTCTCTGGCTGAAGCTTTCTTT,CASSGSLAEAFF
NA,NA,TRBJ1-3,TRBV7-7,TGTGCTAGCAGCCCACCCGACAGGCAAAGCTCTGGAAACACCATATATTTT,CASSPPDRQSSGNTIYF
NA,NA,TRBJ1-2,TRBV14,TGTGCCAGCAGCCAAGCTATCGCGGGATATGGCTACACCTTC,CASSQAIAGYGYTF
TRBD1,NA,TRBJ1-2,TRBV27,TGTGCCAGCCTAAGGACAGGGGGGATCCTACATGGCTACACCTTC,CASLRTGGILHGYTF
NA,NA,TRBJ1-1,TRBV7-8,TGTGCCAGCAGCTATCGACAGGAGAACACTGAAGCTTTCTTT,CASSYRQENTEAFF
TRBD2,NA,TRBJ2-5,TRBV5-4,TGTGCCAGCAGCCCCCGGACTAGCGGGGGACAACAGACCCAGTACTTC,CASSPRTSGGQQTQYF
NA,NA,TRBJ2-3,TRBV9,TGTGCCAGCACACCCCGGGACACCCCAGATACGCAGTATTTT,CASTPRDTPDTQYF
NA,NA,TRBJ2-1,TRBV4-2,TGTGCCAGCAGCCAGACACAGGGTACTGAGCAGTTCTTC,CASSQTQGTEQFF
NA,NA,TRBJ1-2,TRBV4-1,TGCGCCAGCAGCCAACCCACAGGGAACTATGGCTACACCTTC,CASSQPTGNYGYTF
NA,few,TRBJ1-1,TRBV9,TGTGCCAGCAGCCCTCTAGCCGGCGGGACTGAAGCTTTCTTT,CASSPLAGGTEAFF
TRBD2,NA,TRBJ2-5,TRBV24-1,TGTGCCACCAGTGATACCGGACTAGCCCGCCAAGAGACCCAGTACTTC,CATSDTGLARQETQYF
NA,NA,TRBJ1-5,TRBV6-1,TGTGCCAGCAGTGAACCCCGTGGGAGGGGAAGGGATCAGCCCCAGCATTTT,CASSEPRGRGRDQPQHF
TRBD1,NA,TRBJ2-3,TRBV5-5,TGTGCCAGTAGCAAACAGGGGATTTTTGCAGATACGCAGTATTTT,CASSKQGIFADTQYF
TRBD2,NA,TRBJ2-5,TRBV5-4,TGTGCCAGCAGCCACATAGCGGGGGGGTACCAAGAGACCCAGTACTTC,CASSHIAGGYQETQYF
NA,medium-sized,TRBJ2-2,TRBV27,TGTGCCAGCAGTTATATGGGCCCTAACACCGGGGAGCTGTTTTTT,CASSYMGPNTGELFF
NA,NA,TRBJ2-7,TRBV27,TGTGCCAGCACCCCCAGGGGGGACTCCTACGAGCAGTACTTC,CASTPRGDSYEQYF
NA,NA,TRBJ1-2,TRBV18,TGTGCCAGCTCACCCACAGAAAGCTATGGCTACACCTTC,CASSPTESYGYTF
NA,NA,TRBJ2-1,TRBV11-3,TGTGCCAGCAGCTTAGACCCGACACTGGGCTCCTACAATGAGCAGTTCTTC,CASSLDPTLGSYNEQFF
NA,NA,TRBJ2-1,TRBV13,TGTGCCAGCAGCTTAGGGAGGCAGGGTTGGAATGAGCAGTTCTTC,CASSLGRQGWNEQFF
NA,NA,TRBJ1-5,TRBV15,TGTGCCACCAGCAGAGATCGGCAGGCCCTTAATCAGCCCCAGCATTTT,CATSRDRQALNQPQHF
TRBD1,few,TRBJ1-4,TRBV3-1/TRBV3-2,TGTGCCAGCAGTCTCGGGACAGGGAACGAAAAACTGTTTTTT,CASSLGTGNEKLFF
NA,NA,TRBJ2-7,TRBV5-8,TGTGCCAGCAGGAGGGAGTTATCGGCCTACGAGCAGTACTTC,CASRRELSAYEQYF
NA,NA,TRBJ2-7,TRBV6-1,TGTGCCAGCAGTGAATTACAGATGTACTACGAGCAGTACTTC,CASSELQMYYEQYF
NA,NA,TRBJ1-2,TRBV6-5,TGTGCCAGCAGCCGCACAGATAACTATGGCTACACCTTC,CASSRTDNYGYTF